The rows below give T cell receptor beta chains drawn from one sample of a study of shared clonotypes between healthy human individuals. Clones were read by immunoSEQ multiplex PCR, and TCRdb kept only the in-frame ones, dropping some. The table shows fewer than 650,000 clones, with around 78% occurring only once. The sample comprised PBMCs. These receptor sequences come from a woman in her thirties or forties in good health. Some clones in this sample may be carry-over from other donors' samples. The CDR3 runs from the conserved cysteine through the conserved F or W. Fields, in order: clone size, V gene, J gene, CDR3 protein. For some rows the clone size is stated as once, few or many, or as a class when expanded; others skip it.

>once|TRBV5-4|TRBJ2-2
CASSFVGVGAGELFF
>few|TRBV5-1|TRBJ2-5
CASSLNAGGETQYF
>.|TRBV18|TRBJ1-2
CASSPGLGGGGYTF
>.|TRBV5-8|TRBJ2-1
CASSRGQNEQFF
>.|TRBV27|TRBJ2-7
CASSGMAPGQGFTYEQYF
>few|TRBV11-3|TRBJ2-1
CASSLFGGSGGEQFF
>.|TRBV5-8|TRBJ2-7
CASSFRRHSYEQYF
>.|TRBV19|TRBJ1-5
CASSPGTAYNQPQHF
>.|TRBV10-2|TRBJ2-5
CASSEPRVRRRETQYF
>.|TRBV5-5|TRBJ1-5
CASSLVAGGGNQPQHF
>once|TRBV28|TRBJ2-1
CASSTGTGGLYVYNEQFF
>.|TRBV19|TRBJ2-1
CASSAGLYNEQFF
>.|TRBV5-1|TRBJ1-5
CASSPGQTNQPQHF